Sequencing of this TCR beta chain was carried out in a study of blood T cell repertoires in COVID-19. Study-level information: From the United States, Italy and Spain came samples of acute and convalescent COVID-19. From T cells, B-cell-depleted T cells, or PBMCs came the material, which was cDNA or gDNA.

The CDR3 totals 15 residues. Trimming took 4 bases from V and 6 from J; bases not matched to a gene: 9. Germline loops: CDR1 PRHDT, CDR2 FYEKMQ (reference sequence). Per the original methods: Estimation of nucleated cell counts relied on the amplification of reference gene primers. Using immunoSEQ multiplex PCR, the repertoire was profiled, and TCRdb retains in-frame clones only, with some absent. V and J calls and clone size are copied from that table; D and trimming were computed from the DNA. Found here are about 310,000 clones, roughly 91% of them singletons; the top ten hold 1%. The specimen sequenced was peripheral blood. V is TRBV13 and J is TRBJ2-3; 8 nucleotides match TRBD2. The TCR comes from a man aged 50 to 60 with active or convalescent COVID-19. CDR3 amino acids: CASSSTGTSIDTQYF. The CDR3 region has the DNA TGTGCCAGCAGCTCCACCGGGACTAGTATTGATACGCAGTATTTT.